A single sample is the source of the 7 T cell receptor beta chains below, sequenced in a study of shared clonotypes between healthy human individuals. Naive CD8 cells lacked CD45RO, underwent positive selection for CCR7 and left out terminally differentiated effector memory CD45RA+ cells. Some clones are missing from TCRdb's copy, which holds only in-frame ones; the method was immunoSEQ multiplex PCR. The sample consists of around 2,000,000 clones, less than 95% of them appearing once. Sequencing was performed on naive CD8+ T cells sorted from blood. These receptors all stem from a man between 18 and 29 years old in good health.

Comments on this clone: Other DNA sequences in this specimen translate into the identical CDR3. The V and J genes are TRBV4-3 and TRBJ2-1, with 8 bases matching TRBD2. Germline V lookup: CDR1 LGHNA, CDR2 YSLEER. With 1 base clipped from V and 3 bases from J, the junction kept 2 bases outside the gene matches. CDR3 size: 15 residues. The CDR3 DNA is TGCGCCAGCAGCCAAGGCACTAGCGGCTACAATGAGCAGTTCTTC. Residues: CASSQGTSGYNEQFF.

The V gene is TRBV15, the J gene TRBJ1-2, with 7 bases fitting TRBD1. V lost 3 bases, J lost 6 bases, and 16 bases stayed unmatched. Germline CDR1 is LNHNV and CDR2 is YYDKDF (reference sequence). The CDR3 is made up of 17 amino acids. This CDR3 reads CATSSLSLGQNSDGYTF. CDR3 coding DNA: TGTGCCACCAGCAGCCTCTCTCTGGGACAGAATTCGGATGGCTACACCTTC.

In the case of this clone: Other nucleotide sequences in the sample specify the same CDR3. This chain joins TRBV5-1 and TRBJ2-3; D is unresolved. Germline-derived CDR1 and CDR2 are SGHRS and YFSETQ. There are 11 residues in the CDR3. V was pared by 1 base and J by 6 bases, with 3 bases between. CDR3 coding DNA: TGCGCCAGCAGCTTGACGGATACGCAGTATTTT. It translates to CASSLTDTQYF.

V and J are TRBV11-2 and TRBJ1-6; 7 bases match TRBD1. The CDR3 runs 16 residues. Losses at the gene ends were 3 bases for V and 9 bases for J; bases not matched to a gene: 11. The germline gives CDR1 SGHAT, CDR2 FQNNGV. The CDR3 coding sequence is TGTGCCAGCAGCTTCGGACTAGGGGGCCTAGCTTCACCCCTCCACTTT. Translated, it gives CASSFGLGGLASPLHF.

The chain is built from TRBV19 and TRBJ1-1, with unresolved D. V lost 3 bases to trimming and J lost 2 bases, with 7 bases between them. The CDR3 spans 13 residues. Germline CDR1 LNHDA, CDR2 SQIVND (reference sequence). Written as DNA, the CDR3 is TGTGCCAGTAGTATTAACGGAAACACTGAAGCTTTCTTT. Translated: CASSINGNTEAFF.

The chain recombines TRBV7-9 with TRBJ1-4; D might be TRBD1 (6 bases). Between the trimmed V and J ends, which lost 6 bases and 4 bases, there was a span of 15 bases. CDR3 length: 15 residues. CDR1 and CDR2 from the germline V gene are SEHNR and FQNEAQ (reference sequence). The CDR3 nucleotides read TGTGCCAGCAGTCTACGGGGGCAGAGTAATGAAAAACTGTTTTTT. This translates into CASSLRGQSNEKLFF.

Notes on this clone: Other DNA variants within this sample encode the same CDR3. The chain uses TRBV13 and TRBJ1-2; D may be TRBD1 (5 bases). V was shortened by 0 bases and J by 4 bases, with 9 bases between the two germline ends. The CDR3 length is 14 residues. Germline V gene sequence: CDR1 PRHDT, CDR2 FYEKMQ (reference sequence). DNA for the CDR3: TGTGCCAGCAGCTTAGGAGAGGGGTCCTATGGCTACACCTTC. Its translation is CASSLGEGSYGYTF.